The following is a T cell receptor beta chain sequence with its context. These data are taken from a study of T cell responses to AZD1222 COVID-19 vaccine. Germline CDR1 reads SGHDN; CDR2 reads FVKESK. The ends were cut back, 0 bases at V and 10 bases at J, with 20 bases in the middle. The CDR3 length is 16 residues. The data were produced by immunoSEQ multiplex PCR, yet TCRdb's version contains in-frame clones alone and is incomplete. The sample carries over 100,000 clones, about 85% recorded once. The clonotype comes from an adult in good health. The chain has TRBV14 and TRBJ2-3, with D possibly TRBD1 on 6 matching bases. The sample consisted of peripheral blood, taken on day 0 of AZD1222 vaccination. The CDR3 loop reads CASSQDFGFDRRAQYF. The DNA for the CDR3 is TGTGCCAGCAGCCAAGATTTTGGTTTCGACAGGCGGGCGCAGTATTTT. Supplemented by reference TRBV14 and TRBJ2-3, the full variable domain reads EAGVTQFPSHSVIEKGQTVTLRCDPISGHDNLYWYRRVMGKEIKFLLHFVKESKQDESGMPNNRFLAERTGGTYSTLKVQPAELEDSGVYFCASSQDFGFDRRAQYFGPGTRLTVL.